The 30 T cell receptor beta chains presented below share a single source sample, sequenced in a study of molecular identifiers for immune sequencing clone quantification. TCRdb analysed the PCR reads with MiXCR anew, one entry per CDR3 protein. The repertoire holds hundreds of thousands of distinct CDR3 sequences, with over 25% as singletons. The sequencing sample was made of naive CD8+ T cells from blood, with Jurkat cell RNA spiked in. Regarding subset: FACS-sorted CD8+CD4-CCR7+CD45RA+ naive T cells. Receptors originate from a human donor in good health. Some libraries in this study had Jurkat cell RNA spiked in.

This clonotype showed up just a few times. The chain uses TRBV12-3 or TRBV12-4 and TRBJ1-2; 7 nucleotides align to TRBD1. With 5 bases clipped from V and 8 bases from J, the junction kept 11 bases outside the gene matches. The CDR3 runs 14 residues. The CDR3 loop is CASSNTDRVGGYTF. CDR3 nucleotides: TGTGCCAGCAGTAACACCGACAGGGTCGGCGGCTACACCTTC.

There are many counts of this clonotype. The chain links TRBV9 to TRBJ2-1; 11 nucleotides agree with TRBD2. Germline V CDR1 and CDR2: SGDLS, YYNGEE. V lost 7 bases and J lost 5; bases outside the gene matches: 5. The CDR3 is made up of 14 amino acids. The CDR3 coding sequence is TGTGCCAGCGAAGGACTAGCGGGTAACAATGAGCAGTTCTTC. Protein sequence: CASEGLAGNNEQFF.

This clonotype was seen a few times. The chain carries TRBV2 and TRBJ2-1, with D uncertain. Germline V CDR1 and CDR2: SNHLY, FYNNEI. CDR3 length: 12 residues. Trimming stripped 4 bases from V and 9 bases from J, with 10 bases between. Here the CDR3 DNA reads TGTGCCAGCAGTGGAGACATCGGTGAGCAGTTCTTC. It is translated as CASSGDIGEQFF. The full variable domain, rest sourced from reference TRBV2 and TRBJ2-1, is EPEVTQTPSHQVTQMGQEVILRCVPISNHLYFYWYRQILGQKVEFLVSFYNNEISEKSEIFDDQFSVERPDGSNFTLKIRSTKLEDSAMYFCASSGDIGEQFFGPGTRLTVL.

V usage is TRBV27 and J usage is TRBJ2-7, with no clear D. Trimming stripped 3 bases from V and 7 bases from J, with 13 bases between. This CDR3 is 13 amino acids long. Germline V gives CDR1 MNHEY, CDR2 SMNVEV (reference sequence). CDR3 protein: CASSFLAPREQYF. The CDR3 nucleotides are TGTGCCAGCAGTTTTTTGGCCCCGCGGGAGCAGTACTTC.

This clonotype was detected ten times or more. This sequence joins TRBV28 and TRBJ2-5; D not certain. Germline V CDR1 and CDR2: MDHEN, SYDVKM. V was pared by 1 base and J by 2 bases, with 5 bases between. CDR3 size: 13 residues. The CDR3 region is CASSLFWQETQYF. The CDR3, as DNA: TGTGCCAGCAGTTTATTCTGGCAAGAGACCCAGTACTTC.

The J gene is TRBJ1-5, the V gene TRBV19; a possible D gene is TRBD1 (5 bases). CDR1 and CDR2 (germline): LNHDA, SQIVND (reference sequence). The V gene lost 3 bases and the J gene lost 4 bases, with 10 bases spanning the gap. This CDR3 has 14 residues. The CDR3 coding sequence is TGTGCCAGTAGTATTAATGGGGGAAATCAGCCCCAGCATTTT. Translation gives CASSINGGNQPQHF.

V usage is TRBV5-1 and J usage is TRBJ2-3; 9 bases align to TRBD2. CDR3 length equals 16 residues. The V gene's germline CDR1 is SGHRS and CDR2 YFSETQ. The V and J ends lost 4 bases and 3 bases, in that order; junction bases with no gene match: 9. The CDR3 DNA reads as TGCGCCAGCAGCGATTCGGCGGGGGGGCCGACAGATACGCAGTATTTT. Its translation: CASSDSAGGPTDTQYF. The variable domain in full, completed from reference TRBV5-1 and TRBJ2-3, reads KAGVTQTPRYLIKTRGQQVTLSCSPISGHRSVSWYQQTPGQGLQFLFEYFSETQRNKGNFPGRFSGRQFSNSRSEMNVSTLELGDSALYLCASSDSAGGPTDTQYFGPGTRLTVL.

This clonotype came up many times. CDR3 region: CASSQSRVRADTQYF. CDR3 nucleotide sequence: TGCGCCAGCAGTCAATCGAGAGTAAGGGCTGATACGCAGTATTTT. The chain joins TRBV23-1 to TRBJ2-3, with D hard to call. TRBV23-1 is flagged as an ORF with uncertain function. This CDR3 has 15 amino acids. V was clipped by 0 bases and J by 6 bases, with 13 bases between them.

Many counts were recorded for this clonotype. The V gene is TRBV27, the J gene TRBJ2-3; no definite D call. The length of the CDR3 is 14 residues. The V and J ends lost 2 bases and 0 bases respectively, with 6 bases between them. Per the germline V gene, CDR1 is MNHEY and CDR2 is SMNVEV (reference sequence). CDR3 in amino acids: CASSLAMSTDTQYF. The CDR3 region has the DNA TGTGCCAGCAGTTTAGCGATGAGCACAGATACGCAGTATTTT.

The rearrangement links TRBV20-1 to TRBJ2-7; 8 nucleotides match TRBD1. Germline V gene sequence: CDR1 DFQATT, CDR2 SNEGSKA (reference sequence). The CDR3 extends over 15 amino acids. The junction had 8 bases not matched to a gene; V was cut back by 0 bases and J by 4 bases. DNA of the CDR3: TGCAGTGCTAGAGACCCCTCGGGACAGGATTACGAGCAGTACTTC. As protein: CSARDPSGQDYEQYF.

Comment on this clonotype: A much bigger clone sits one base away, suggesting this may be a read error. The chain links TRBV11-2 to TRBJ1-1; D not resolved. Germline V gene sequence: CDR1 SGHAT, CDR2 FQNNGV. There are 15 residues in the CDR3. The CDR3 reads CASGLDALMRTEAFF. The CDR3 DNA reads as TGTGCCAGCGGCTTAGACGCCCTCATGAGGACTGAAGCTTTCTTT.

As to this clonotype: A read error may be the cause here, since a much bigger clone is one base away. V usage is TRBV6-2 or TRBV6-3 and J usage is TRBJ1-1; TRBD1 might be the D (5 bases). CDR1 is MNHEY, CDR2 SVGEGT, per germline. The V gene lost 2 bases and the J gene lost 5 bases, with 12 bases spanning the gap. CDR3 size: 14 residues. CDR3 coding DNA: TGTGCCAGCAGTTACGGGGCCCTCGGTACTGAAGCTTTCTTT. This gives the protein CASSYGALGTEAFF.

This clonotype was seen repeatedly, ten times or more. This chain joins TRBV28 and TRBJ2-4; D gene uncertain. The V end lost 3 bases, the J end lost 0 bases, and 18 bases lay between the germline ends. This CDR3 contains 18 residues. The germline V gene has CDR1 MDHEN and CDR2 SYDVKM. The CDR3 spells CASSFPPVSVLAKNIQYF. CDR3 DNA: TGTGCCAGCAGTTTTCCGCCGGTGTCAGTATTAGCCAAAAACATTCAGTACTTC. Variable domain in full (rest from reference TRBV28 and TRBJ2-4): DVKVTQSSRYLVKRTGEKVFLECVQDMDHENMFWYRQDPGLGLRLIYFSYDVKMKEKGDIPEGYSVSREKKERFSLILESASTNQTSMYLCASSFPPVSVLAKNIQYFGAGTRLSVL.

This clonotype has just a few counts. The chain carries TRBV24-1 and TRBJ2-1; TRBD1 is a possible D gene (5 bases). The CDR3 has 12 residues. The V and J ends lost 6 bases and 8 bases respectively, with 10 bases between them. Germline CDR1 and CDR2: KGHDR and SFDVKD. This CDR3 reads CATSLQGYEQFF. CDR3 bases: TGTGCCACCAGTCTCCAGGGTTATGAGCAGTTCTTC.

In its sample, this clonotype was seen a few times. For the CDR3, the DNA is TGCAGCGTGGGGCGGGGCCGGGAGCAGTACTTC. This translates into CSVGRGREQYF. J is TRBJ2-7 and V is TRBV29-1; D possibly corresponds to TRBD2 (6 bases). Trimming took off 6 bases at V and 7 bases at J, with 13 bases between the two ends. Germline lookup yields CDR1 SQVTM and CDR2 ANQGSEA. There are 11 residues in the CDR3.

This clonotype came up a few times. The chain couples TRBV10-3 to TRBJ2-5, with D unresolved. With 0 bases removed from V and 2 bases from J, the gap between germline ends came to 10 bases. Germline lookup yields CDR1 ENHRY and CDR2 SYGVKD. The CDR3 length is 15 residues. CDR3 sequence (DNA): TGTGCCATCAGTGAGTCGGGTCTTTCTCAAGAGACCCAGTACTTC. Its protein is CAISESGLSQETQYF.

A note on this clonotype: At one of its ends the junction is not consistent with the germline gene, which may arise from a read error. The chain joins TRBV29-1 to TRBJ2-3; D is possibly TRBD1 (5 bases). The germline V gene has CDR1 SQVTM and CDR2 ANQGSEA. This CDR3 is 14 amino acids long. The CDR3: CSVEVRERTVTQYF. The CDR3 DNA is TGCAGCGTTGAAGTCAGGGAACGCACAGTTACGCAGTATTTT.

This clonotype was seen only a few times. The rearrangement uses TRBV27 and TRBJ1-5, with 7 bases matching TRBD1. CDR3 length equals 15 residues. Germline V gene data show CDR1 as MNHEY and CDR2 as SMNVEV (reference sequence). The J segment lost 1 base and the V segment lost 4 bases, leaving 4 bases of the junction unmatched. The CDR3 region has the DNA TGTGCCAGCAGTTCAAGGGGGCCCAGCAATCAGCCCCAGCATTTT. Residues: CASSSRGPSNQPQHF.

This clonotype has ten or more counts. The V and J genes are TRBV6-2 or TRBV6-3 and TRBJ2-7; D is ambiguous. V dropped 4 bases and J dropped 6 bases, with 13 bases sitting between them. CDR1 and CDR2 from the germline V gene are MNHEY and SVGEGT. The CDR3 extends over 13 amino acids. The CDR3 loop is CASSFLAGPEQYF. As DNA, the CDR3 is TGTGCCAGCAGTTTCTTAGCAGGCCCCGAGCAGTACTTC.

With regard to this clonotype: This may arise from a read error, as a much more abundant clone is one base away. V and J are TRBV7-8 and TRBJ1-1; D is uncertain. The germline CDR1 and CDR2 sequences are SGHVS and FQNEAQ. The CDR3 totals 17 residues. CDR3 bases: TGTGCCAGCAGCTCAGGACTTGGGTTTCCCACGAACACTGCAGCTTTCTTT. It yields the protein CASSSGLGFPTNTAAFF.

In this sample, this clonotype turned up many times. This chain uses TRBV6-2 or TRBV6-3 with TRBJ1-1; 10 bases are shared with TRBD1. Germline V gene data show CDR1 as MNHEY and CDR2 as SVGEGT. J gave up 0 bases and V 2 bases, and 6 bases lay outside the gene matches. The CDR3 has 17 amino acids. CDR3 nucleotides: TGTGCCAGCAGTTACGGGGGACAGGGGATAGTGAACACTGAAGCTTTCTTT. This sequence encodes CASSYGGQGIVNTEAFF.

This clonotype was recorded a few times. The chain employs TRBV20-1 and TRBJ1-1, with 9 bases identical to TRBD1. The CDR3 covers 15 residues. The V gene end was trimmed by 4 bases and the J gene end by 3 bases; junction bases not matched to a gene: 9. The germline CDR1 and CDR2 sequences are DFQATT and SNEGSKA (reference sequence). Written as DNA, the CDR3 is TGCAGTGCTATCCCGGGACAGGGAGCTGACACTGAAGCTTTCTTT. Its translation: CSAIPGQGADTEAFF.

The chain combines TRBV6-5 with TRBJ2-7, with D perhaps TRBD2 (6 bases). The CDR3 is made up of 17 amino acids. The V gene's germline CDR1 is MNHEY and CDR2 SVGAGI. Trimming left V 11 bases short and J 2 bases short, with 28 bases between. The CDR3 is CAAPVPVVAEKPYEQYF. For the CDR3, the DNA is TGTGCCGCACCAGTGCCTGTAGTAGCGGAAAAACCCTACGAGCAGTACTTC.

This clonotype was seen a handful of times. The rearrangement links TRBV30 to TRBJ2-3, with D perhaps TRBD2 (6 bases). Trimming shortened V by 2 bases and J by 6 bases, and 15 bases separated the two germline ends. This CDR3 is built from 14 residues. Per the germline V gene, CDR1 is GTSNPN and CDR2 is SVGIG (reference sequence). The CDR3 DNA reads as TGTGCCTGGAGTCCGAGACTAGAGTGGGATACGCAGTATTTT. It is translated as CAWSPRLEWDTQYF. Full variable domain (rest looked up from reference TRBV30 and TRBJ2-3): SQTIHQWPATLVQPVGSPLSLECTVEGTSNPNLYWYRQAAGRGLQLLFYSVGIGQISSEVPQNLSASRPQDRQFILSSKKLLLSDSGFYLCAWSPRLEWDTQYFGPGTRLTVL.

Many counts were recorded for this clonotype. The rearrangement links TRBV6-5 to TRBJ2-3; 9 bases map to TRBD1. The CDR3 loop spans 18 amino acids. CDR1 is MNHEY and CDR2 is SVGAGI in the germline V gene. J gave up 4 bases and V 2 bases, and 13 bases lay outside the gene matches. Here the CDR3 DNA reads TGTGCCAGCAGTTACCGATACGGGACAGGGCTGGCGGCAGATACGCAGTATTTT. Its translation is CASSYRYGTGLAADTQYF.

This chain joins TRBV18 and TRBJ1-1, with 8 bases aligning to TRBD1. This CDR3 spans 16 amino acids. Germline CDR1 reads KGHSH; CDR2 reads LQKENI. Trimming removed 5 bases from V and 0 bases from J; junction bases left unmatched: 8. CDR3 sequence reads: CASSGPGTGLNTEAFF. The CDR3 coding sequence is TGTGCCAGCTCAGGTCCCGGGACAGGACTGAACACTGAAGCTTTCTTT.

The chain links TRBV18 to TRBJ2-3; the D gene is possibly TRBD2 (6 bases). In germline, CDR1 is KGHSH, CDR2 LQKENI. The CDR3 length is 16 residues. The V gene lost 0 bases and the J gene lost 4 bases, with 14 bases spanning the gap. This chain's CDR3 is CASSPPTGSIPDTQYF. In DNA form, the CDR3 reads TGTGCCAGCTCACCACCCACCGGGAGCATTCCAGATACGCAGTATTTT. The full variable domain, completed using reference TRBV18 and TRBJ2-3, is NAGVMQNPRHLVRRRGQEARLRCSPMKGHSHVYWYRQLPEEGLKFMVYLQKENIIDESGMPKERFSAEFPKEGPSILRIQQVVRGDSAAYFCASSPPTGSIPDTQYFGPGTRLTVL.

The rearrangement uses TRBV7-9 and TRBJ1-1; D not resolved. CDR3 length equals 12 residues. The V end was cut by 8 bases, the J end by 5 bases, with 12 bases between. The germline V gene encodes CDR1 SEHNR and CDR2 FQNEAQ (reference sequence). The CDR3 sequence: CASSYMDTEAFF. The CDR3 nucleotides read TGTGCCAGCTCCTACATGGATACTGAAGCTTTCTTT. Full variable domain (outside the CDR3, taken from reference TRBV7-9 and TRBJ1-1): DTGVSQNPRHKITKRGQNVTFRCDPISEHNRLYWYRQTLGQGPEFLTYFQNEAQLEKSRLLSDRFSAERPKGSFSTLEIQRTEQGDSAMYLCASSYMDTEAFFGQGTRLTVV.

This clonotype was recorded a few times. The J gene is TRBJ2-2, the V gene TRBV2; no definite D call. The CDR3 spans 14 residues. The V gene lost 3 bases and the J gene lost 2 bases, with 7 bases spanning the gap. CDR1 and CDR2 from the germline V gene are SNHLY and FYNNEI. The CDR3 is CASSDPLNTGELFF. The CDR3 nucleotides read TGTGCCAGCAGTGATCCCTTAAACACCGGGGAGCTGTTTTTT.

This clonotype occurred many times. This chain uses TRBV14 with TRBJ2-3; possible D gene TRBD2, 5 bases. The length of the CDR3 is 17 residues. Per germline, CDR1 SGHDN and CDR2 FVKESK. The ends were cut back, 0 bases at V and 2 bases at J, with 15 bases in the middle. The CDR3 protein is CASSQDSLWEYTDTQYF. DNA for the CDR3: TGTGCCAGCAGCCAAGATTCGTTATGGGAGTACACAGATACGCAGTATTTT.